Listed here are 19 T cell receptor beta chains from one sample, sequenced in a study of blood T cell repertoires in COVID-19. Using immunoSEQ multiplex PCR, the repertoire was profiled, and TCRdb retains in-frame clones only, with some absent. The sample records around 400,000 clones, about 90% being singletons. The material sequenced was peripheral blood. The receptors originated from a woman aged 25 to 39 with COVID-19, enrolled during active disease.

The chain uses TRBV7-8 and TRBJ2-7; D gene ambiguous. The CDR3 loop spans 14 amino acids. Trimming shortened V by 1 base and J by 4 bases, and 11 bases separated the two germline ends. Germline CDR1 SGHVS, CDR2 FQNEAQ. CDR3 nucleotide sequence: TGTGCCAGCAGCTTAGGTCTGGGCGTTTACGAGCAGTACTTC. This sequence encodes CASSLGLGVYEQYF.

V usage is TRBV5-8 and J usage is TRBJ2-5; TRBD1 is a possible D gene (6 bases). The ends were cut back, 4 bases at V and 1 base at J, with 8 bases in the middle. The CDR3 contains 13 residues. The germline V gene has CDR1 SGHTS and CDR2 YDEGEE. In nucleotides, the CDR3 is TGTGCCAGCAGCCAGGGGCCCCAAGAGACCCAGTACTTC. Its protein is CASSQGPQETQYF.

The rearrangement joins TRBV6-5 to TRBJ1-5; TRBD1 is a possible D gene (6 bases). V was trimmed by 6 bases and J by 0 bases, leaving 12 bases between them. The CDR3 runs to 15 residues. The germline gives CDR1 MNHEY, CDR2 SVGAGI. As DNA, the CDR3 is TGTGCCAGCAGCCTGAGAGGGGGTAGCAATCAGCCCCAGCATTTT. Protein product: CASSLRGGSNQPQHF.

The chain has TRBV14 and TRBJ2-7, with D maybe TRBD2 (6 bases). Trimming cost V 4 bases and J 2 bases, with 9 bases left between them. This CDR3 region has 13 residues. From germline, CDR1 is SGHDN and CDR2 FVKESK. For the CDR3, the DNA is TGTGCCAGCAGCCTTAGCGGTCCCTACGAGCAGTACTTC. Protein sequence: CASSLSGPYEQYF.

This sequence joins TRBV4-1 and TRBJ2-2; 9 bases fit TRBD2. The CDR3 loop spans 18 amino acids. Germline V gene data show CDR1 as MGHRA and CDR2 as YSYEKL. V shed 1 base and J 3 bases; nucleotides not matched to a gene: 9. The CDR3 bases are TGCGCCAGCAGCCAAGTCGCTGGTCTAGCGGGATACACCGGGGAGCTGTTTTTT. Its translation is CASSQVAGLAGYTGELFF.

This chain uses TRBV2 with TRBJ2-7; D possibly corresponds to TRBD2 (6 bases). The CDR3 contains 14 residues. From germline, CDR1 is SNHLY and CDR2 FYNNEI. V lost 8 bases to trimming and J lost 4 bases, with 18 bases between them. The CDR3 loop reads CASGLPGRGYEQYF. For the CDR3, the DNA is TGTGCCAGCGGTTTGCCCGGGAGAGGGTACGAGCAGTACTTC.

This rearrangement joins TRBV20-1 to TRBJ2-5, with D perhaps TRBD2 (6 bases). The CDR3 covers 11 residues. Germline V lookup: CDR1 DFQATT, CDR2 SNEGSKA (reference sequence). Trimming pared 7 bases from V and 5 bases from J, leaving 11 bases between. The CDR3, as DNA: TGCAGTGGGGACTGGCAGGAGACCCAGTACTTC. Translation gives CSGDWQETQYF.

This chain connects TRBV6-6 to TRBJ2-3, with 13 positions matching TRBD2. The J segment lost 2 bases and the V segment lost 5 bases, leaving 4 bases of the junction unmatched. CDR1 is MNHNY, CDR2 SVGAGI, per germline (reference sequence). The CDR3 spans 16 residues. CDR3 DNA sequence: TGTGCCAGCAGTACCGGGACTAGCGGGATCACAGATACGCAGTATTTT. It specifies CASSTGTSGITDTQYF.

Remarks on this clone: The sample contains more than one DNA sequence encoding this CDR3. The CDR3 bases are TGTGCCAGTAGTACCTTAGCGGGAGGCTACAATGAGCAGTTCTTC. Protein: CASSTLAGGYNEQFF. V usage is TRBV19 and J usage is TRBJ2-1; 10 bases are shared with TRBD2. The length of the CDR3 is 15 residues. J gave up 3 bases and V 4 bases, and 3 bases lay outside the gene matches. CDR1 is LNHDA, CDR2 SQIVND, per germline (reference sequence).

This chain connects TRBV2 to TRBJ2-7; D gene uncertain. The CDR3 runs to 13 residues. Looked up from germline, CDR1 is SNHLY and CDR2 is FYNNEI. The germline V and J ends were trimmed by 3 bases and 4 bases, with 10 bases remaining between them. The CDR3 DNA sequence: TGTGCCAGCAGTGATTCTTCTAATTACGAGCAGTACTTC. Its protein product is CASSDSSNYEQYF.

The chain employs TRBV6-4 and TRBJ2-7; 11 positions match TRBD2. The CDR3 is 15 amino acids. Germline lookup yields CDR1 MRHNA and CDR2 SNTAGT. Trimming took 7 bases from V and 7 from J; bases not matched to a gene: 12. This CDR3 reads CASTATSGTTREQYF. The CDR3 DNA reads TGTGCCAGCACCGCGACTAGCGGGACCACTCGTGAGCAGTACTTC.

The CDR3 is CASRVQGTNTGELFF. In DNA, the CDR3 is TGTGCCAGCAGGGTACAGGGGACGAACACCGGGGAGCTGTTTTTT. The chain joins TRBV2 to TRBJ2-2; TRBD1 matches at 7 bases. Germline CDR1 reads SNHLY; CDR2 reads FYNNEI. This CDR3 has 15 amino acids. J gave up 0 bases and V 6 bases, and 4 bases lay outside the gene matches.

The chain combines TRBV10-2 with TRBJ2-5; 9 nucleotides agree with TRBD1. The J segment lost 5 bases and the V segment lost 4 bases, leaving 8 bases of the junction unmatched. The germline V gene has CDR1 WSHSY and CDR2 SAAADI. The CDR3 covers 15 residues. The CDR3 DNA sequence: TGCGCCAGCAGTGCCCAACAGGGGGCTGAGGAGACCCAGTACTTC. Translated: CASSAQQGAEETQYF.

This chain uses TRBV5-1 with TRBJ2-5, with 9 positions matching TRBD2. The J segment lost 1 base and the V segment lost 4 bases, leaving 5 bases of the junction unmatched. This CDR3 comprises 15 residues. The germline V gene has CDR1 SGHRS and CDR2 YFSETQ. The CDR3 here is CASSIAGAFQETQYF. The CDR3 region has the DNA TGCGCCAGCAGCATAGCGGGAGCCTTCCAAGAGACCCAGTACTTC. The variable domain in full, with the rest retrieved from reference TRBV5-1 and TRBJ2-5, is KAGVTQTPRYLIKTRGQQVTLSCSPISGHRSVSWYQQTPGQGLQFLFEYFSETQRNKGNFPGRFSGRQFSNSRSEMNVSTLELGDSALYLCASSIAGAFQETQYFGPGTRLLVL.

CDR3 amino acids: CASSEPTLRDISGYTF. The CDR3 region has the DNA TGTGCCAGCAGCGAACCCACTTTGAGGGACATTTCGGGCTACACCTTC. The chain links TRBV28 to TRBJ1-2; maybe TRBD1 (6 bases). The V end lost 6 bases, the J end lost 8 bases, and 25 bases lay between the germline ends. Germline CDR1 is MDHEN and CDR2 is SYDVKM. The length of the CDR3 is 16 residues.

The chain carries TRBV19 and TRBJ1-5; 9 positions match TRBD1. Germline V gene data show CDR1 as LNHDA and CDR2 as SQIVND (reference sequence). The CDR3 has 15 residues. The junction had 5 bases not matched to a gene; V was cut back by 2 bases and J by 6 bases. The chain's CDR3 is CASSITGGSGQPQHF. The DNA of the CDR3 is TGTGCCAGTAGTATAACAGGGGGCTCGGGTCAGCCCCAGCATTTT.

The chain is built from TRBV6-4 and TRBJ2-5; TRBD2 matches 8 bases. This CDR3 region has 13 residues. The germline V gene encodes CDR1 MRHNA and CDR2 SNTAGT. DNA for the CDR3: TGTGCTTCAAGGGCGGGAGGCAGAGAGACCCAGTACTTC. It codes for CASRAGGRETQYF.

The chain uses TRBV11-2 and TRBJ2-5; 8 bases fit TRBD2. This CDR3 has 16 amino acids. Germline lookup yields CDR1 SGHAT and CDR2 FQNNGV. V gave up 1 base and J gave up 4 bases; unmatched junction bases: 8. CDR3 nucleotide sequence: TGTGCCAGCAGCTTAGGCGTTAGCGGGATTAGAGAGACCCAGTACTTC. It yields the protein CASSLGVSGIRETQYF.

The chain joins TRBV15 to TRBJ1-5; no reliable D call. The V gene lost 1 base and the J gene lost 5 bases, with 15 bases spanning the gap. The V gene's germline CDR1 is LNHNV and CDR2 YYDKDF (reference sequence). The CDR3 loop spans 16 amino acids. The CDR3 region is CATSRGPGGWDQPQHF. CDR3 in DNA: TGTGCCACCAGCAGAGGCCCCGGAGGCTGGGATCAGCCCCAGCATTTT.